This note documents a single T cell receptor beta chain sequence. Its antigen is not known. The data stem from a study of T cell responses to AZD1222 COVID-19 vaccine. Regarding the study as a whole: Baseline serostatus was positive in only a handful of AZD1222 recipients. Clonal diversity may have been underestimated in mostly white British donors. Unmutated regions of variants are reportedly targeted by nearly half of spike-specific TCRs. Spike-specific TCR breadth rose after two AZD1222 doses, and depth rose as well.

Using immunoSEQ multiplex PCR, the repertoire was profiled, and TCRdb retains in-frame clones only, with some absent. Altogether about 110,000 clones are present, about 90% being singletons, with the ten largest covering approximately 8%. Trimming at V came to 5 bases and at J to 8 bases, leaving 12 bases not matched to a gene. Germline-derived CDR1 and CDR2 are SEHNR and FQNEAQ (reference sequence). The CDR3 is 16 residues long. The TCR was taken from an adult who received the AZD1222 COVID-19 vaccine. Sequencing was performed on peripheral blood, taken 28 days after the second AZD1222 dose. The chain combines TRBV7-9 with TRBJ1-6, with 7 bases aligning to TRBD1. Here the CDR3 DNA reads TGTGCCAGCAGCAGTACCCCGACAGGGTTAGATTCACCCCTCCACTTT. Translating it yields CASSSTPTGLDSPLHF.